This TCR beta chain was found in a study of blood T cell repertoires in COVID-19. Germline CDR1 is SEHNR and CDR2 is FQNEAQ (reference sequence). V was pared by 4 bases and J by 0 bases, with 4 bases of the junction left unmatched. The CDR3 length is 15 residues. Some clones are missing from TCRdb's copy, which holds only in-frame ones; the method was immunoSEQ multiplex PCR. The data contain approximately 210,000 clones, around 87% of them singletons. Sequencing was carried out using PBMCs or T cells enriched from blood (not recorded which). The TCR sequence derives from a young man in a cohort exposed to, infected with or recovered from COVID-19 (not recorded which). The chain couples TRBV7-9 to TRBJ1-1; 8 bases agree with TRBD1. This chain's CDR3 is CASSSRDRLNTEAFF. CDR3 DNA sequence: TGTGCCAGCAGCTCCCGGGACAGGTTGAACACTGAAGCTTTCTTT.